This T cell receptor beta chain was documented in a study of OX40 agonist ivuxolimab in advanced cancers. Assay: immunoSEQ multiplex PCR; the TCRdb copy retains only in-frame clones and omits some. The table lists tens of thousands of clones, around 90% of them singletons. This CDR3 has 15 amino acids. Per the germline V gene, CDR1 is SGHTA and CDR2 is FQGNSA. V shed 1 base and J shed 4 bases, with 13 bases lying between them. This material consisted of CD4+ or CD8+ T cells sorted from blood, taken in a trial of the OX40 agonist ivuxolimab. The rearrangement joins TRBV7-2 to TRBJ1-2; D ambiguous. The receptor was isolated from an adult with an advanced solid tumor such as melanoma, head and neck, liver or kidney cancer. The CDR3 spells CASSLVGKLGYGYTF. As DNA, the CDR3 is TGTGCCAGCAGCTTAGTTGGGAAGTTGGGCTATGGCTACACCTTC.